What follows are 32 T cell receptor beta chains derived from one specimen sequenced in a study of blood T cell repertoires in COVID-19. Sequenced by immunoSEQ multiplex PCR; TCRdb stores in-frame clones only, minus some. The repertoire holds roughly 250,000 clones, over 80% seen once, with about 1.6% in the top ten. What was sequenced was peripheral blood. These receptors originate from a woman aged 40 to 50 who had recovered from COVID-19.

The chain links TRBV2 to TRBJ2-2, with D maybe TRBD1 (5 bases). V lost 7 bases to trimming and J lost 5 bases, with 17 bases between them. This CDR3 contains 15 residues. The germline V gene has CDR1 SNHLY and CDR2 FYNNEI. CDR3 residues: CASMFQGSSTGELFF. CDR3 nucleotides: TGTGCCAGCATGTTTCAGGGAAGTAGTACCGGGGAGCTGTTTTTT.

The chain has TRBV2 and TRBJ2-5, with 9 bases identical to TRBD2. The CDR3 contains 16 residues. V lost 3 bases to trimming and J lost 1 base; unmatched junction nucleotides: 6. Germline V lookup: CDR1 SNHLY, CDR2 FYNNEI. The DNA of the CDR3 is TGTGCCAGCAGTGACGGGCTAGCGGGGTTCCAAGAGACCCAGTACTTC. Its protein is CASSDGLAGFQETQYF.

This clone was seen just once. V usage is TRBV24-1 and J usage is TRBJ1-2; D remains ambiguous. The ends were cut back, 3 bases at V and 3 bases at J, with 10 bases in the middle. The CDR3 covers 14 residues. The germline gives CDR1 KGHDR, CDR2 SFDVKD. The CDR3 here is CATSDNWADYGYTF. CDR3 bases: TGTGCCACCAGTGATAATTGGGCCGACTATGGCTACACCTTC.

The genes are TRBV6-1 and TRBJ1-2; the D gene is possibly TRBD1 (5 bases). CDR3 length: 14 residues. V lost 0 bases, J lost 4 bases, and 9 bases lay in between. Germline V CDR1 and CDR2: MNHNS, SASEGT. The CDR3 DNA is TGTGCCAGCAGTGAAGCAAAAGGGGTCTATGGCTACACCTTC. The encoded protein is CASSEAKGVYGYTF.

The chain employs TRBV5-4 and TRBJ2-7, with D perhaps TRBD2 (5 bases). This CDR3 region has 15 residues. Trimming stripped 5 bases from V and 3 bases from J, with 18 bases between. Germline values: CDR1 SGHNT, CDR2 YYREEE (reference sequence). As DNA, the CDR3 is TGTGCCAGCAGTATCCCGAACACACGGGGCTACGAGCAGTACTTC. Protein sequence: CASSIPNTRGYEQYF.

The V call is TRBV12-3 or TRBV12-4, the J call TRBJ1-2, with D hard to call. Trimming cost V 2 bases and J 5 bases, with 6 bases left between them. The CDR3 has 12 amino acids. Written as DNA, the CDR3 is TGTGCCAGCAGTTTACGTCAGTATGGCTACACCTTC. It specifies CASSLRQYGYTF.

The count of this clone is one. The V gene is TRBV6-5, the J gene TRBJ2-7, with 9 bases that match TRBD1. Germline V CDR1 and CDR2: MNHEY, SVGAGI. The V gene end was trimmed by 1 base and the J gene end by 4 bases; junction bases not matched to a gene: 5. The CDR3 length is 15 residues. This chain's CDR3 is CASSYYGTGSYEQYF. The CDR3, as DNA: TGTGCCAGCAGTTACTATGGGACAGGGTCGTACGAGCAGTACTTC.

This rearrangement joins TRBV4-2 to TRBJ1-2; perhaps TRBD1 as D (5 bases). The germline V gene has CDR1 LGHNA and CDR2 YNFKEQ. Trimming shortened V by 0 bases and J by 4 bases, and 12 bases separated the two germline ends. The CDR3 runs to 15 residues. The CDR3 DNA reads TGTGCCAGCAGCCAAGATCCCCTGGGGGGCTATGGCTACACCTTC. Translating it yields CASSQDPLGGYGYTF.

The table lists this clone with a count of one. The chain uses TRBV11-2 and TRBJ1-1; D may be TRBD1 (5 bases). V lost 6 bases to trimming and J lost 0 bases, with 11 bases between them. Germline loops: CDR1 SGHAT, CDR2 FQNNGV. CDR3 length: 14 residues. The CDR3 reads CASRFAGMNTEAFF. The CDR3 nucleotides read TGTGCCAGCAGGTTCGCAGGGATGAACACTGAAGCTTTCTTT.

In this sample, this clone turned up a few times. The chain's CDR3 is CSARGGHTQYF. The CDR3 nucleotides read TGCAGTGCTAGGGGGGGGCATACGCAGTATTTT. The rearrangement uses TRBV20-1 and TRBJ2-3, with D possibly TRBD2 on 7 matching bases. This CDR3 comprises 11 residues. Trimming took off 3 bases at V and 7 bases at J, with 8 bases between the two ends. The germline V gene encodes CDR1 DFQATT and CDR2 SNEGSKA (reference sequence).

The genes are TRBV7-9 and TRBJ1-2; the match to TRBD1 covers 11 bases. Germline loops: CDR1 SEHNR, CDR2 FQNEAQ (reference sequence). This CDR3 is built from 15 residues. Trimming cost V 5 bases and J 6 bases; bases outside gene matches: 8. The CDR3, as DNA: TGTGCCAGCAGCCCAGGACAGGGGGCCCGTAATGGCTACACCTTC. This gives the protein CASSPGQGARNGYTF.

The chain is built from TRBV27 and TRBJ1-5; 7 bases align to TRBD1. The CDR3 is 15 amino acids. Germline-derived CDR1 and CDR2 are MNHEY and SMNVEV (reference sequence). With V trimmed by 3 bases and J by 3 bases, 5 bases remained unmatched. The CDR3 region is CASSFRQGDNQPQHF. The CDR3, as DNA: TGTGCCAGCAGTTTTCGGCAGGGGGACAATCAGCCCCAGCATTTT.

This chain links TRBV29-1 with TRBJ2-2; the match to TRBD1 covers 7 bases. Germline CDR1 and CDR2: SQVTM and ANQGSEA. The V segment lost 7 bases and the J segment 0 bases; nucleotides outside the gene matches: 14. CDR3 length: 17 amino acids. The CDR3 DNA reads TGCAGCGCTCGAGAGACAGGGTCCTCTCCGAACACCGGGGAGCTGTTTTTT. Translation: CSARETGSSPNTGELFF.

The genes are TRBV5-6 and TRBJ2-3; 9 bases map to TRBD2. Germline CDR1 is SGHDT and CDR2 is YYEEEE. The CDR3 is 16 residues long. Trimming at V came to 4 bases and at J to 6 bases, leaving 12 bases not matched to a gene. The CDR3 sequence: CASSLGKRGAGDTQYF. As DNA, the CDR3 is TGTGCCAGCAGCCTCGGGAAGCGGGGGGCGGGGGATACGCAGTATTTT.

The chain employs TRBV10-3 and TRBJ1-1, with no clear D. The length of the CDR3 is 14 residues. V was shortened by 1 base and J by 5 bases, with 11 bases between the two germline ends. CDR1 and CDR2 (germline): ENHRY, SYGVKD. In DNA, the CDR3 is TGTGCCATCAGTGAGTATGCGGGGTCGACTGAAGCTTTCTTT. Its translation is CAISEYAGSTEAFF.

Written as DNA, the CDR3 is TGTGCCAGCCGACGGACAGGGTCCTCTGGGGCCAACGTCCTGACTTTC. Protein: CASRRTGSSGANVLTF. The chain recombines TRBV7-9 with TRBJ2-6; 8 positions match TRBD1. J was trimmed by 0 bases and V by 8 bases; bases with no gene match: 6. Germline-derived CDR1 and CDR2 are SEHNR and FQNEAQ (reference sequence). The CDR3 has 16 residues.

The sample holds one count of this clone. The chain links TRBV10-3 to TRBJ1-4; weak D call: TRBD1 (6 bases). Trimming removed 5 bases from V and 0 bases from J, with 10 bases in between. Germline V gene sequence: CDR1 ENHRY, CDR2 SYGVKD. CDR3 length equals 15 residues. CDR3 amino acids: CAISTGQSTNEKLFF. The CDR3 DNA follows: TGTGCCATCAGTACCGGACAGTCAACTAATGAAAAACTGTTTTTT.

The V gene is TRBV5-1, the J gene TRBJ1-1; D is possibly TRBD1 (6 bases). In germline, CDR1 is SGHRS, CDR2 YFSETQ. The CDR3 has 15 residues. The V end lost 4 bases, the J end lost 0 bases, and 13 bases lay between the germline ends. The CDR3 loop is CASSGAQGMNTEAFF. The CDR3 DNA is TGCGCCAGCAGCGGGGCACAGGGCATGAACACTGAAGCTTTCTTT. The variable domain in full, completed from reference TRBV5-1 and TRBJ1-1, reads KAGVTQTPRYLIKTRGQQVTLSCSPISGHRSVSWYQQTPGQGLQFLFEYFSETQRNKGNFPGRFSGRQFSNSRSEMNVSTLELGDSALYLCASSGAQGMNTEAFFGQGTRLTVV.

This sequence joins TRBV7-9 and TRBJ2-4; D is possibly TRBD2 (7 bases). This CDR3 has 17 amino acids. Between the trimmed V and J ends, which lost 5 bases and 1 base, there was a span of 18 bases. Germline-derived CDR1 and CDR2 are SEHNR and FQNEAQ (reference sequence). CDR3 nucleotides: TGTGCCAGCAGCCCAAGGGGGGGGCCCGCGGCCAAAAACATTCAGTACTTC. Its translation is CASSPRGGPAAKNIQYF.

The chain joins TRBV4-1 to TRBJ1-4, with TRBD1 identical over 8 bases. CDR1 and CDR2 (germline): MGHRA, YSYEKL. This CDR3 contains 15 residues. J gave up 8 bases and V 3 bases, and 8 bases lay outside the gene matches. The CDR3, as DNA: TGCGCCAGCAGCCACACACAGGGGGAGGAGGAAAAACTGTTTTTT. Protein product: CASSHTQGEEEKLFF.

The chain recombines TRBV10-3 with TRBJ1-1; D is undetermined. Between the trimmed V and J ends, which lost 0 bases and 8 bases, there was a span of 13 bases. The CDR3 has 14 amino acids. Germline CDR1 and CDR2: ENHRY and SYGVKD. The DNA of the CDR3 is TGTGCCATCAGTGAGTCGGGAGGCCCTAACGAAGCTTTCTTT. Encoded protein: CAISESGGPNEAFF.

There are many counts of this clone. The CDR3 sequence: CASSRQGDGYTF. CDR3 sequence (DNA): TGTGCCAGTAGTCGACAGGGAGATGGCTACACCTTC. The chain uses TRBV19 and TRBJ1-2, with 7 positions matching TRBD1. V gave up 5 bases and J gave up 6 bases; unmatched junction bases: 3. Per germline, CDR1 LNHDA and CDR2 SQIVND (reference sequence). This CDR3 spans 12 amino acids.

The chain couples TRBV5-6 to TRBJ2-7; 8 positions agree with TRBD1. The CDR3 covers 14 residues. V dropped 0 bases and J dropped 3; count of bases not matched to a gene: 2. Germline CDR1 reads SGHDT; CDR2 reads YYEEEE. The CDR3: CASSLGQGNYEQYF. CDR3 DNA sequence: TGTGCCAGCAGCTTGGGACAGGGGAACTACGAGCAGTACTTC.

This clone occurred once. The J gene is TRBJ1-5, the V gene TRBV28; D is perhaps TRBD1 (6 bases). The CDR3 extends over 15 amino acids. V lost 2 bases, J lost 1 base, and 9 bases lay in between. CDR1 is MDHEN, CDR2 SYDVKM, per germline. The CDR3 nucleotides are TGTGCCAGCAGTTTAACAGGGCTCAGCAATCAGCCCCAGCATTTT. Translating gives CASSLTGLSNQPQHF. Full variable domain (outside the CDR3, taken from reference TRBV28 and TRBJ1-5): DVKVTQSSRYLVKRTGEKVFLECVQDMDHENMFWYRQDPGLGLRLIYFSYDVKMKEKGDIPEGYSVSREKKERFSLILESASTNQTSMYLCASSLTGLSNQPQHFGDGTRLSIL.

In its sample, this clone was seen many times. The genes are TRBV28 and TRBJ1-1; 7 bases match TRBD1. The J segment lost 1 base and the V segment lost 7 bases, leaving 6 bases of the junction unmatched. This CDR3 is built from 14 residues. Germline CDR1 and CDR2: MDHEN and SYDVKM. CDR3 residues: CASINRGSNTEAFF. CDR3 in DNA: TGTGCCAGCATCAACAGGGGCTCGAACACTGAAGCTTTCTTT.

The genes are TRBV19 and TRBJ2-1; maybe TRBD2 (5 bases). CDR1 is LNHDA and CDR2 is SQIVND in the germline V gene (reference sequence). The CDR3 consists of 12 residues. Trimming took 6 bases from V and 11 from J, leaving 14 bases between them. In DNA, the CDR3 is TGTGCCAGTAGCCCGAGGGATTTTCAGCAGTTCTTC. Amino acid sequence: CASSPRDFQQFF. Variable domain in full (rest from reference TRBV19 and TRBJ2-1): DGGITQSPKYLFRKEGQNVTLSCEQNLNHDAMYWYRQDPGQGLRLIYYSQIVNDFQKGDIAEGYSVSREKKESFPLTVTSAQKNPTAFYLCASSPRDFQQFFGPGTRLTVL.

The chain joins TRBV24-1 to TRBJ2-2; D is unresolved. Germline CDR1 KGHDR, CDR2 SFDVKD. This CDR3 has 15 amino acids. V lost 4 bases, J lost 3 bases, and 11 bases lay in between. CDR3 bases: TGTGCCACCAGTGAGTCCGAAAGAGACACCGGGGAGCTGTTTTTT. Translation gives CATSESERDTGELFF.

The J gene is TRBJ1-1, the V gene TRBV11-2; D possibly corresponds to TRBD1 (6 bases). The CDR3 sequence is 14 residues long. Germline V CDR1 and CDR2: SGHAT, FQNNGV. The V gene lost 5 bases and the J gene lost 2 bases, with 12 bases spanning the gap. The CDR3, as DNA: TGTGCCAGCAGCCCTCTCAGGGGTAACACTGAAGCTTTCTTT. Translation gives CASSPLRGNTEAFF. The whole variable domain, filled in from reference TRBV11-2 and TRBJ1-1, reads EAGVAQSPRYKIIEKRQSVAFWCNPISGHATLYWYQQILGQGPKLLIQFQNNGVVDDSQLPKDRFSAERLKGVDSTLKIQPAKLEDSAVYLCASSPLRGNTEAFFGQGTRLTVV.

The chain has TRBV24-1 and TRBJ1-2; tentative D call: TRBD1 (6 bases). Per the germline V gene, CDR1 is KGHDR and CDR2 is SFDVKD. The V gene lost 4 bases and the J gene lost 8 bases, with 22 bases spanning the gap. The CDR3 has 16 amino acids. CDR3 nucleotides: TGTGCCACCAGTGACCCGGCGGACGGGGGGCATTGGGGCTACACCTTC. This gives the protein CATSDPADGGHWGYTF.

The CDR3 sequence: CASVGGGGNSPLHF. CDR3 sequence (DNA): TGTGCCAGCGTCGGGGGGGGAGGCAATTCACCCCTCCACTTT. The chain recombines TRBV6-6 with TRBJ1-6; D may be TRBD1 (5 bases). Germline-derived CDR1 and CDR2 are MNHNY and SVGAGI (reference sequence). V lost 8 bases and J lost 7, with 15 bases in between. CDR3 length equals 14 residues.

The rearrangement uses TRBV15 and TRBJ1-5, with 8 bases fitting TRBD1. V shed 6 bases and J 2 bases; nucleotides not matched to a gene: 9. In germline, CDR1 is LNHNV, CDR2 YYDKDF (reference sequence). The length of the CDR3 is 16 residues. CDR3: CATRGRGLVGNQPQHF. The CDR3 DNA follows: TGTGCCACCAGGGGCAGGGGGCTAGTCGGCAATCAGCCCCAGCATTTT.

The CDR3 spells CASRYRGTAWGEKLFF. The CDR3 nucleotides are TGTGCCAGCAGGTACCGCGGGACAGCCTGGGGTGAAAAACTGTTTTTT. The chain is built from TRBV2 and TRBJ1-4; 7 nucleotides line up with TRBD1. This CDR3 region has 16 residues. Germline V gene sequence: CDR1 SNHLY, CDR2 FYNNEI. V was clipped by 6 bases and J by 7 bases; unmatched bases: 14.